These 5 T cell receptor beta chains were sequenced from one sample in a study of T cells in Graves' hyperthyroidism and ophthalmopathy. Amplified TCR beta CDR3 regions derived from RNA transcripts. In the first-round RT-PCR of the TCR CDR3, the HTBI primer set was used. In TCRdb, the multiplex PCR reads were re-called with MiXCR into one record per CDR3 protein. The sample comprises 450,000 to 700,000 distinct CDR3 sequences, roughly 46% of which are singletons, and roughly 20% rests with the top ten. Material for sequencing was peripheral blood or thyroid tissue (not recorded which). The source of these receptors is an adult woman with Graves' disease, either hyperthyroidism or ophthalmopathy (not recorded which).

The chain links TRBV15 to TRBJ1-4; a weak D match, TRBD1 (5 bases). Trimming removed 1 base at V and 7 bases at J, with 7 bases between. Germline CDR1 LNHNV, CDR2 YYDKDF (reference sequence). This CDR3 spans 13 amino acids. Here the CDR3 reads CATSRGQGEKLFF. The DNA of the CDR3 is TGTGCCACCAGCAGAGGGCAGGGTGAAAAACTGTTTTTT.

V and J are TRBV20-1 and TRBJ1-3, with D maybe TRBD1 (5 bases). The CDR3 has 15 amino acids. Germline assignment: CDR1 DFQATT and CDR2 SNEGSKA (reference sequence). With 0 bases removed from V and 8 bases from J, the gap between germline ends came to 17 bases. CDR3 residues: CSARDGGRDGYTIYF. CDR3 in DNA: TGCAGTGCTAGAGATGGGGGGAGGGATGGCTACACCATATATTTT.

The rearrangement links TRBV15 to TRBJ1-6; D perhaps matches TRBD1 (6 bases). The CDR3 contains 15 residues. The germline gives CDR1 LNHNV, CDR2 YYDKDF (reference sequence). Deletions cut 2 bases from V and 8 bases from J, with 13 bases between. In DNA, the CDR3 is TGTGCCACCAGCAGAACCGGGACACAATATTCACCCCTCCACTTT. Its translation: CATSRTGTQYSPLHF.

The chain is built from TRBV14 and TRBJ2-5, with TRBD2 matching 13 bases. CDR1 SGHDN and CDR2 FVKESK come from the germline V gene. The CDR3 extends over 16 amino acids. V lost 3 bases, J lost 4 bases, and 5 bases stayed unmatched. This CDR3 is CASSHGLAGAAETQYF. The CDR3 region has the DNA TGTGCCAGCAGCCACGGACTAGCGGGAGCGGCAGAGACCCAGTACTTC.

The chain is built from TRBV7-2 and TRBJ1-1, with D unclear. CDR1 and CDR2 (germline): SGHTA, FQGNSA. V was clipped by 5 bases and J by 2 bases, with 15 bases between them. This CDR3 spans 15 amino acids. The DNA of the CDR3 is TGTGCCAGCAGCCAAGATCGCAGGCACAACACTGAAGCTTTCTTT. Translated, it gives CASSQDRRHNTEAFF.